This T cell receptor beta chain was obtained from a study of graft-versus-host responses after intestinal transplantation. Study-level background: Recipients were given multivisceral, liver-intestinal, or isolated intestinal transplants. Anti-thymocyte globulin induction preceded about 3 years of tacrolimus and steroid maintenance in all recipients. Points from the study as a whole: Recipient marrow harbored GvH clones, some of which surfaced first in ileum or blood. Within allografts, high graft-versus-host to host-versus-graft clonal ratios were seen among patients with graft-donor T cell macrochimerism.

Only in-frame clones appear in the TCRdb table, and some are missing; sequencing was by immunoSEQ multiplex PCR. The sample holds about 86,000 clones, about 88% seen once. Details on this clone: Antigen unknown.

The CDR3 covers 15 residues. Germline values: CDR1 SGHNT, CDR2 YYREEE (reference sequence). With V trimmed by 0 bases and J by 4 bases, 5 bases remained unmatched. This receptor was identified in a human donor who was the organ donor for an intestinal transplant. This chain connects TRBV5-4 to TRBJ2-7; TRBD2 matches at 9 bases. The specimen was unstimulated CD4+ T cells sorted from spleen or lymph node cells, collected before transplant. CDR3 residues: CASSLGRGGRYEQYF. The DNA for the CDR3 is TGTGCCAGCAGCTTGGGGCGGGGGGGCCGTTACGAGCAGTACTTC.